Listed below are T cell receptor beta chains from one sample, sequenced in a study of CD8 T cells in Susac syndrome. From the immunoSEQ multiplex PCR reads, TCRdb called clonotypes with MiXCR, one entry per CDR3 protein. This table holds tens of thousands of distinct CDR3 sequences, around 92% found once. Sequencing used CD8+ T cells from PBMCs. The receptors were gathered from a human donor in good health. CDR3s include the opening cysteine and the closing phenylalanine or tryptophan. D genes are given only for firm matches. Clone size appears in some rows only: once, few, many, or a class for an expanded clone.

V: TRBV10-3; J: TRBJ1-1; size: .; D: .; DNA: TGTGCCATCAGTCCAGGGGCCGGTGTAACTGAAGCTTTCTTT; CDR3: CAISPGAGVTEAFF
V: TRBV5-1; J: TRBJ1-1; size: .; D: .; DNA: TGCGCCAGCAGCAGAATAGGAGTCACTGAAGCTTTCTTT; CDR3: CASSRIGVTEAFF
V: TRBV7-8; J: TRBJ2-3; size: .; D: .; DNA: TGTGCCAGCAGCTTAGGGAGTCGGAGCTTGACAGATACGCAGTATTTT; CDR3: CASSLGSRSLTDTQYF
V: TRBV14; J: TRBJ2-2; size: few; D: .; DNA: TGTGCCAGCAGCCAGCTACTACTGGGGGAGCTGTTTTTT; CDR3: CASSQLLLGELFF
V: TRBV14; J: TRBJ1-2; size: .; D: .; DNA: TGTGCCAGCAGCCAAGACGGGGGGCTCTACTATGGCTACACCTTC; CDR3: CASSQDGGLYYGYTF
V: TRBV19; J: TRBJ1-5; size: few; D: .; DNA: TGTGCCAGTAGCGAATTGGTAGGGCAGCCCCAGCATTTT; CDR3: CASSELVGQPQHF
V: TRBV7-9; J: TRBJ2-7; size: .; D: TRBD1; DNA: TGTGCCAGCAGCTTTTACGACGGGACAGGGCCCTACGAGCAGTACTTC; CDR3: CASSFYDGTGPYEQYF
V: TRBV3-1; J: TRBJ2-1; size: .; D: TRBD1; DNA: TGTGCCAGCAGCCCCCGGGACAGCTATAGGGGGTACAATGAGCAGTTCTTC; CDR3: CASSPRDSYRGYNEQFF
V: TRBV7-9; J: TRBJ1-5; size: .; D: .; DNA: TGTGCCAGCAGCCCCGAGGGTCGGGCTAGCCGTCAGCCCCAGCATTTT; CDR3: CASSPEGRASRQPQHF
V: TRBV7-2; J: TRBJ1-3; size: .; D: .; DNA: TGTGCCAGCAGCTTAGTGTCGGGTGGTAGTGGAAACACCATATATTTT; CDR3: CASSLVSGGSGNTIYF
V: TRBV2; J: TRBJ2-4; size: .; D: TRBD2; DNA: TGTGCCAGCAGGCTAGCGGGAGTGGGGAACATTCAGTACTTC; CDR3: CASRLAGVGNIQYF
V: TRBV4-3; J: TRBJ2-2; size: .; D: .; DNA: TGCGCCAGCAGCCAAGGAGGGGAGACCGGGGAGCTGTTTTTT; CDR3: CASSQGGETGELFF
V: TRBV2; J: TRBJ1-2; size: .; D: .; DNA: TGTGCCAGCAGTGTTGGGGCAGGGTTCCGAGGCTACACCTTC; CDR3: CASSVGAGFRGYTF
V: TRBV12-3/TRBV12-4; J: TRBJ2-2; size: .; D: .; DNA: TGTGCCAGCAGTTTTAACCAGGGGACGAACACCGGGGAGCTGTTTTTT; CDR3: CASSFNQGTNTGELFF